The 10 T cell receptor beta chains listed next were all sequenced from one sample in a study of cytomegalovirus exposure and HLA in healthy donors (dated by TCRdb to the late 2010s). Libraries were constructed by the immunoSEQ multiplex PCR assay. For the multiplex PCR, a mixture combining 60 forward primers for TCR Vbeta segments and 13 reverse primers for TCR Jbeta segments was used. TCRdb obtained this table from immuneACCESS and retained in-frame rearrangements with V and J assigned. These tables miss some clones; where compared with another copy, unresolved V genes account for less than half of the shortfall, and the remainder is unexplained. Counted in this sample were under 150,000 clones; 80% to 90% of them appeared once. The ten largest clones capture about 2.6% of the sample. Sequencing used PBMCs. These receptors were taken from a boy between 2 and 15 years old in good health and CMV-seronegative.

The count of this clone is one. The J gene is TRBJ1-5, the V gene TRBV7-2; weak D call: TRBD1 (6 bases). The CDR3 spans 14 residues. Looked up from germline, CDR1 is SGHTA and CDR2 is FQGNSA. Trimming removed 5 bases from V and 5 bases from J, with 13 bases in between. CDR3 amino acids: CASSPRGQYQPQHF. The CDR3 bases are TGTGCCAGCAGCCCGCGGGGGCAGTATCAGCCCCAGCATTTT.

CDR3 DNA: TGTGCCAGCAGTCTTCCGGGACTACAATTGGAGCAGTTCTTC. Amino acid sequence: CASSLPGLQLEQFF. The V call is TRBV6-6, the J call TRBJ2-1; 7 bases are a match to TRBD2. The CDR3 sequence is 14 residues long. Germline trimming cut 5 bases from V and 10 bases from J; bases unmatched to any gene: 11. In germline, CDR1 is MNHNY, CDR2 SVGAGI (reference sequence).

Comment on this clone: An end of the junction does not agree with germline; a read error may underlie this. The chain combines TRBV7-3 with TRBJ2-3; 9 bases match TRBD2. The germline gives CDR1 SGHTA, CDR2 FQGTGA. The CDR3 has 15 residues. CDR3 coding DNA: TGTGCCAGCAGCGCTTACGGGACTAGCACAAATACGCAGTATTTT. This translates into CASSAYGTSTNTQYF.

This sequence joins TRBV13 and TRBJ2-5, with TRBD1 as a possible D gene (5 bases). The CDR3 is made up of 15 amino acids. CDR1 is PRHDT, CDR2 FYEKMQ, per germline (reference sequence). Trimming cost V 1 base and J 4 bases, with 13 bases left between them. CDR3 in amino acids: CASSLVPGLGETQYF. In DNA, the CDR3 is TGTGCCAGCAGCTTAGTACCAGGGTTGGGAGAGACCCAGTACTTC.

The chain links TRBV2 to TRBJ2-1, with 10 bases lining up with TRBD1. V lost 6 bases to trimming and J lost 8 bases; unmatched junction nucleotides: 4. The CDR3 covers 13 residues. The germline V gene encodes CDR1 SNHLY and CDR2 FYNNEI. The CDR3 sequence is CASRGQGNDEQFF. The CDR3 nucleotides read TGTGCCAGCAGGGGACAGGGGAACGATGAGCAGTTCTTC. Full variable domain (missing parts from reference TRBV2 and TRBJ2-1): EPEVTQTPSHQVTQMGQEVILRCVPISNHLYFYWYRQILGQKVEFLVSFYNNEISEKSEIFDDQFSVERPDGSNFTLKIRSTKLEDSAMYFCASRGQGNDEQFFGPGTRLTVL.

The CDR3 region is CASSLVYDTQYF. CDR3 DNA: TGCGCCAGCAGCTTGGTCTATGATACGCAGTATTTT. The rearrangement links TRBV5-1 to TRBJ2-3; D gene uncertain. This CDR3 region has 12 residues. The germline CDR1 and CDR2 sequences are SGHRS and YFSETQ. V dropped 0 bases and J dropped 6 bases, with 5 bases sitting between them.

J is TRBJ2-5 and V is TRBV5-1; 7 positions match TRBD1. With the DNA end fitting TRBJ2-7 better, the J assignment may be wrong. Germline V gives CDR1 SGHRS, CDR2 YFSETQ. The CDR3 runs to 12 residues. CDR3 sequence (DNA): TGCGCCAGCAGACATGACAGGGACGAGCAGTACTTC. This encodes CASRHDRDEQYF.

V usage is TRBV4-1 and J usage is TRBJ2-1; the match to TRBD2 covers 12 bases. Looked up from germline, CDR1 is MGHRA and CDR2 is YSYEKL. The CDR3 has 17 amino acids. The V segment lost 4 bases and the J segment 0 bases; nucleotides outside the gene matches: 4. CDR3 sequence (DNA): TGCGCCAGCAGCCGCGGACTAGCGGGAAGCTCCTACAATGAGCAGTTCTTC. The encoded protein is CASSRGLAGSSYNEQFF.

Only one count was recorded for this clone. The chain links TRBV15 to TRBJ2-1; 13 bases are a match to TRBD2. Germline CDR1 reads LNHNV; CDR2 reads YYDKDF (reference sequence). V trimming: 3 bases; J trimming: 2 bases; junction bases outside the gene matches: 1. The CDR3 is 16 residues long. CDR3 sequence (DNA): TGTGCCACCAGCAGGACTAGCGGGAGGACCTACAATGAGCAGTTCTTC. It is translated as CATSRTSGRTYNEQFF.

The chain joins TRBV10-1 to TRBJ2-7; TRBD1 is a possible D gene (5 bases). The CDR3 has 15 residues. The V end lost 4 bases, the J end lost 2 bases, and 15 bases lay between the germline ends. In germline, CDR1 is WNHNN, CDR2 SYGVQD (reference sequence). Here the CDR3 DNA reads TGCGCCAGCAGTGCTGTCGTAGGGGTCCCCTACGAGCAGTACTTC. The encoded protein is CASSAVVGVPYEQYF.